The 17 T cell receptor beta chains below were found in one sample sequenced in a study of T cell repertoires in cytomegalovirus infection. TCRdb reprocessed the reads with MiXCR, giving one entry per CDR3 protein. The sample lists a few hundred thousand distinct CDR3 sequences, about a sixth seen once, with roughly 50% in the top ten. Input material: CD8+ T cells from PBMCs. Receptors were obtained from a human donor in good health (CMV status not recorded). Some clones in this sample may be carry-over from other donors' samples.

This clonotype was observed at least ten times. The chain has TRBV5-5 and TRBJ2-7, with 13 bases matching TRBD2. J gave up 6 bases and V 0 bases, and 9 bases lay outside the gene matches. The germline CDR1 and CDR2 sequences are SGHKS and YYEKEE (reference sequence). CDR3 length equals 17 residues. CDR3 protein: CASSLGLAGGPGREQYF. The CDR3 DNA reads TGTGCCAGCAGCTTGGGACTAGCGGGGGGCCCCGGACGCGAGCAGTACTTC. The complete variable domain, with remaining parts taken from reference TRBV5-5 and TRBJ2-7, reads DAGVTQSPTHLIKTRGQQVTLRCSPISGHKSVSWYQQVLGQGPQFIFQYYEKEERGRGNFPDRFSARQFPNYSSELNVNALLLGDSALYLCASSLGLAGGPGREQYFGPGTRLTVT.

This chain links TRBV20-1 with TRBJ2-3; D assignment may be TRBD1 or TRBD2 (7 bases each). CDR3 length equals 13 residues. The germline V gene has CDR1 DFQATT and CDR2 SNEGSKA (reference sequence). The CDR3 coding sequence is TGCAAATCACAGGGGAGGGGCACAGATACGCAGTATTTT. Translation: CKSQGRGTDTQYF.

The rearrangement joins TRBV3-1 to TRBJ2-1; TRBD2 matches at 11 bases. This CDR3 comprises 16 residues. Germline lookup yields CDR1 LGHDT and CDR2 YNNKEL (reference sequence). V lost 1 base, J lost 4 bases, and 3 bases stayed unmatched. CDR3 bases: TGTGCCAGCAGCCAAGTAGGACTAGCGGGTTACAATGAGCAGTTCTTC. It translates to CASSQVGLAGYNEQFF.

This clonotype has a count of ten or more. The chain employs TRBV7-6 and TRBJ2-7; unclear D gene. The CDR3 covers 13 residues. V was clipped by 5 bases and J by 2 bases, with 10 bases between them. Germline V CDR1 and CDR2: SGHVS, FNYEAQ. The CDR3 reads CASSPGFPYEQYF. The DNA of the CDR3 is TGTGCCAGCAGCCCCGGGTTTCCCTACGAGCAGTACTTC.

This clonotype came up a few times. The chain is built from TRBV6-2 or TRBV6-3 and TRBJ1-5; D possibly corresponds to TRBD1 (5 bases). The CDR3 contains 14 residues. Looked up from germline, CDR1 is MNHEY and CDR2 is SVGEGT. Trimming removed 0 bases from V and 7 bases from J, with 10 bases in between. CDR3 bases: TGTGCCAGCAGTTACTCGGGGGGTCCCCAGCCCCAGCATTTT. Amino acid sequence: CASSYSGGPQPQHF.

The chain uses TRBV6-5 and TRBJ1-2; perhaps TRBD1 as D (6 bases). The CDR3 has 14 amino acids. Trimming cost V 0 bases and J 8 bases, with 13 bases left between them. Germline values: CDR1 MNHEY, CDR2 SVGAGI. The CDR3 is CASSYSDSGYGYTF. CDR3 nucleotides: TGTGCCAGCAGTTACTCGGACAGTGGGTACGGCTACACCTTC.

V is TRBV11-3 and J is TRBJ2-1; 8 positions agree with TRBD2. The CDR3 is made up of 15 amino acids. Germline loops: CDR1 SGHNT, CDR2 YENEEA. V trimming: 5 bases; J trimming: 8 bases; junction bases outside the gene matches: 11. CDR3 sequence reads: CASSPGGGNVDEQFF. The CDR3 nucleotides are TGTGCCAGCAGCCCGGGAGGGGGGAATGTTGATGAGCAGTTCTTC.

This clonotype appeared a few times. The CDR3 here is CASRAGADTQYF. DNA of the CDR3: TGTGCCAGCCGCGCCGGGGCAGATACGCAGTATTTT. This sequence joins TRBV6-5 and TRBJ2-3; tentatively, D is TRBD2 (5 bases). Looked up from germline, CDR1 is MNHEY and CDR2 is SVGAGI. Trimming shortened V by 8 bases and J by 4 bases, and 10 bases separated the two germline ends. This CDR3 contains 12 residues.

The V gene is TRBV15, the J gene TRBJ2-2; D not certain. V lost 5 bases and J 3 bases, leaving 7 bases between the germline ends. The CDR3 covers 13 residues. Germline CDR1 and CDR2: LNHNV and YYDKDF (reference sequence). The CDR3 protein is CATSSPDTGELFF. The CDR3 region has the DNA TGTGCCACCAGCTCTCCAGACACCGGGGAGCTGTTTTTT.

The rearrangement uses TRBV6-5 and TRBJ1-1; no firm D call. CDR1 is MNHEY and CDR2 is SVGAGI in the germline V gene. Trimming cost V 2 bases and J 8 bases, with 12 bases left between them. The CDR3 loop spans 13 amino acids. The CDR3 protein is CASSYALRVEAFF. The CDR3 bases are TGTGCCAGCAGTTACGCCCTTCGGGTCGAAGCTTTCTTT.

At least ten counts were recorded for this clonotype. This chain connects TRBV7-8 to TRBJ2-5; 13 nucleotides align to TRBD2. Per germline, CDR1 SGHVS and CDR2 FQNEAQ. The CDR3 covers 16 residues. V was pared by 5 bases and J by 0 bases, with 3 bases of the junction left unmatched. CDR3 residues: CASSLGTSGNQETQYF. DNA for the CDR3: TGTGCCAGCAGCCTGGGGACTAGCGGGAACCAAGAGACCCAGTACTTC.

The chain uses TRBV28 and TRBJ2-7; TRBD2 is a possible D gene (6 bases). The V gene's germline CDR1 is MDHEN and CDR2 SYDVKM. CDR3 length: 13 amino acids. Trimming took off 7 bases at V and 5 bases at J, with 15 bases between the two ends. CDR3 DNA: TGTGCCAGCAAACTGTGGGGCGGGGACGAGCAGTACTTC. It specifies CASKLWGGDEQYF. Together with reference TRBV28 and TRBJ2-7, the CDR3 gives the full variable domain: DVKVTQSSRYLVKRTGEKVFLECVQDMDHENMFWYRQDPGLGLRLIYFSYDVKMKEKGDIPEGYSVSREKKERFSLILESASTNQTSMYLCASKLWGGDEQYFGPGTRLTVT.

This clonotype was seen more than once but under ten times. This chain joins TRBV29-1 and TRBJ2-1, with a possible D match to TRBD1 (5 bases). Germline V gene sequence: CDR1 SQVTM, CDR2 ANQGSEA. This CDR3 is 14 amino acids long. The V gene lost 1 base and the J gene lost 4 bases, with 11 bases spanning the gap. This CDR3 reads CSVEGGKPYNEQFF. CDR3 bases: TGCAGCGTTGAAGGGGGCAAGCCTTACAATGAGCAGTTCTTC.

This clonotype was recorded at least ten times. The V gene is TRBV7-9, the J gene TRBJ2-3; D perhaps matches TRBD2 (5 bases). The CDR3 is 17 residues long. Germline V lookup: CDR1 SEHNR, CDR2 FQNEAQ (reference sequence). Trimming left V 3 bases short and J 5 bases short, with 21 bases between. The CDR3 sequence is CASSFARVGPGRDTQYF. CDR3 nucleotides: TGTGCCAGCAGCTTTGCCCGTGTCGGGCCGGGGAGAGATACGCAGTATTTT.

This chain links TRBV6-5 with TRBJ1-1, with D perhaps matching TRBD1 (5 bases). This CDR3 is 15 amino acids long. Per the germline V gene, CDR1 is MNHEY and CDR2 is SVGAGI. The ends were cut back, 0 bases at V and 1 base at J, with 9 bases in the middle. CDR3 in amino acids: CASSYSRRGNTEAFF. The CDR3 nucleotides read TGTGCCAGCAGTTACTCGCGGAGGGGGAACACTGAAGCTTTCTTT.

The chain carries TRBV6-1 and TRBJ2-7; D ambiguous. CDR1 and CDR2 from the germline V gene are MNHNS and SASEGT. With 5 bases removed from V and 2 bases from J, the gap between germline ends came to 13 bases. The CDR3 is made up of 14 amino acids. Written as DNA, the CDR3 is TGTGCCAGCAGTCTTTTCCGATTTGCCTACGAGCAGTACTTC. It specifies CASSLFRFAYEQYF.

This clonotype has a count of ten or more. The V and J genes are TRBV5-6 and TRBJ1-5; 9 nucleotides agree with TRBD1. CDR3 length: 16 residues. Germline assignment: CDR1 SGHDT and CDR2 YYEEEE. The trim removed 0 bases at V and 7 bases at J, leaving 8 bases unmatched. The CDR3 loop is CASSLGAGTGNQPQHF. In DNA form, the CDR3 reads TGTGCCAGCAGCTTGGGGGCCGGGACAGGGAACCAGCCCCAGCATTTT.